Here is one T cell receptor beta chain with its context. Its specificity is unknown. The unexposed donors gave CD4+ T cells in about 2011-2019, prior to COVID-19. CD4+ T cells were isolated from the cells after around 9 days of culture. Cells permitting, SARS-CoV-2 S/N and four cold-coronavirus spikes were tested on unexposed-donor CD4+ T cells. Germline-derived CDR1 and CDR2 are SGHAT and FQNNGV. The length of the CDR3 is 13 residues. Trimming shortened V by 0 bases and J by 7 bases, and 7 bases separated the two germline ends. The sample originates from a study of CD4 T cells in relation to SARS-CoV-2 and coronaviruses. The protocol was immunoSEQ multiplex PCR, while the TCRdb copy is restricted to in-frame clones and leaves out a portion. The sample lists under 20,000 clones; 70% to 80% were seen once. Study-level findings and limits: Roughly 69% of donors had memory CD4+ clonotypes crossrecognizing SARS-CoV-2 and common cold coronavirus spike.

This chain joins TRBV11-2 and TRBJ2-1; unclear D gene. The sequence came from a human donor in good health. Sequenced material: CD4+ T cells from PBMCs, cultured in vitro. CDR3 sequence (DNA): TGTGCCAGCAGCTTAGAACGGCAGAATGAGCAGTTCTTC. Residues: CASSLERQNEQFF. The full variable domain, rest sourced from reference TRBV11-2 and TRBJ2-1, is EAGVAQSPRYKIIEKRQSVAFWCNPISGHATLYWYQQILGQGPKLLIQFQNNGVVDDSQLPKDRFSAERLKGVDSTLKIQPAKLEDSAVYLCASSLERQNEQFFGPGTRLTVL.